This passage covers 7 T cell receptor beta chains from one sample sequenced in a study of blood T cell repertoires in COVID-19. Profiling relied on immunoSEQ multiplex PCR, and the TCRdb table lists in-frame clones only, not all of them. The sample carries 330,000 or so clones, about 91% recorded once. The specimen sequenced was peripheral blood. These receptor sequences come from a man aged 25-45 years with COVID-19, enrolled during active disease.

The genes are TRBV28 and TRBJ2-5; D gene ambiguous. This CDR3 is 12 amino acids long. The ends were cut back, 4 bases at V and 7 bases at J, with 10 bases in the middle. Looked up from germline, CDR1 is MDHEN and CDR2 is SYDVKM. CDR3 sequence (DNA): TGTGCCAGCAGTTACACTGGCGGGACCCAGTACTTC. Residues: CASSYTGGTQYF.

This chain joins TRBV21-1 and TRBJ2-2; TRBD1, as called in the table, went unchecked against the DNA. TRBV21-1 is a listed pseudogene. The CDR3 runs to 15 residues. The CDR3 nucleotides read TGTGCCAGCAGCAAAGCCGGAACAGTAGCCGGGGAGCTGTTTTTT. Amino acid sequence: CASSKAGTVAGELFF.

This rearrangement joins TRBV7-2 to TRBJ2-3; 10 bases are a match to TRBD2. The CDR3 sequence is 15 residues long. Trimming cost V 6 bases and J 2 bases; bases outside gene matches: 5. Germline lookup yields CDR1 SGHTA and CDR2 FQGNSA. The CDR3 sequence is CASSPSGGLTDTQYF. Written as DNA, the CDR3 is TGTGCCAGCAGTCCTAGCGGGGGCCTCACAGATACGCAGTATTTT.

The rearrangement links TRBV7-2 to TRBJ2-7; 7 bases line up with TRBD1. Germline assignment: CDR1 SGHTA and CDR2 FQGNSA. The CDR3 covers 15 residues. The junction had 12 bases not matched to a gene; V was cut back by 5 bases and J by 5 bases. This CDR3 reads CASSAQGQAGDEQYF. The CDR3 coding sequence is TGTGCCAGCAGCGCCCAAGGACAGGCCGGCGACGAGCAGTACTTC.

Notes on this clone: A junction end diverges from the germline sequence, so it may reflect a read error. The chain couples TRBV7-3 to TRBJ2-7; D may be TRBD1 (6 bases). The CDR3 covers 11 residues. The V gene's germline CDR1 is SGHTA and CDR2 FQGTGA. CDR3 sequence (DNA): TGTGCCAGCAGCTCCCCCGGGACACCCAACTTC. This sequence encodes CASSSPGTPNF.

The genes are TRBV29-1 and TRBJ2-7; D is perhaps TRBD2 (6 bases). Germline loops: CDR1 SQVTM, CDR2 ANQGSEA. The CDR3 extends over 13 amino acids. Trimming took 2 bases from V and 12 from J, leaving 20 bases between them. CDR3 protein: CSVETFGGPLRYF. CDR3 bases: TGCAGCGTTGAAACGTTCGGGGGTCCATTGAGGTACTTC.

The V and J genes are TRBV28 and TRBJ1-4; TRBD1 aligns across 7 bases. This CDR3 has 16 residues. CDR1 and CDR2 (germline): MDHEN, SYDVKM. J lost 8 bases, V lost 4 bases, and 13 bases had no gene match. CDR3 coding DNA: TGTGCCAGCAGTTCTTTCTCAACAGGGGTAAGGGAAAAACTGTTTTTT. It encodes CASSSFSTGVREKLFF.